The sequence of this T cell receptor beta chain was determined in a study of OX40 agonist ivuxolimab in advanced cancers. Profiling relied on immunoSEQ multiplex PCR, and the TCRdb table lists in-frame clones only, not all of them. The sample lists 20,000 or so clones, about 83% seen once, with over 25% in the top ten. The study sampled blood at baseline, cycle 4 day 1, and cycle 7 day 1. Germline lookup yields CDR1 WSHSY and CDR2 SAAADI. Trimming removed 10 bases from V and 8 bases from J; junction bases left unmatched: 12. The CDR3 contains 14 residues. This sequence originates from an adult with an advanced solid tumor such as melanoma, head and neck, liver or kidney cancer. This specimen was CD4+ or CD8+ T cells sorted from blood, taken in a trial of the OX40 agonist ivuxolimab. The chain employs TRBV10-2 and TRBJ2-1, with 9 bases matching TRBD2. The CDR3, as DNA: TGCGCCATCCTGACCGGGACTAGCACACATGAGCAGTTCTTC. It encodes CAILTGTSTHEQFF.